Listed here are 2 T cell receptor beta chains from one sample, sequenced in a study of T cell clonality in common variable immunodeficiency. The table came from immunoSEQ multiplex PCR; TCRdb's copy has only in-frame clones and leaves some out. The data show about 52,000 clones, none appearing only once, with roughly 2% held by the ten largest. Sequencing was performed on peripheral blood mononuclear cells. All receptors derive from a person aged 18-70 years in good health.

This clone was seen a few times. The DNA ends 3 residues before the CDR3 does, and the rest of the CDR3 is filled in from the germline J gene. The V and J genes are TRBV11-1 and TRBJ2-1; possibly TRBD1 for D (6 bases). The CDR3 totals 15 residues. Trimming stripped 1 base from V and 8 bases from J, with 15 bases between. Germline CDR1 reads SGHAT; CDR2 reads FQDESV (reference sequence). CDR3 in amino acids: CASSLDHLQGYEQFF. CDR3 DNA (partial): TGTGCCAGCAGCTTAGACCACCTCCAGGGGTATGAG. Full variable domain (rest looked up from reference TRBV11-1 and TRBJ2-1): EAEVAQSPRYKITEKSQAVAFWCDPISGHATLYWYRQILGQGPELLVQFQDESVVDDSQLPKDRFSAERLKGVDSTLKIQPAELGDSAMYLCASSLDHLQGYEQFFGPGTRLTVL.

This clone was seen ten or more times. The CDR3 end lies 3 residues beyond the end of the read and is filled in from the germline J gene. The chain has TRBV19 and TRBJ2-2; 10 bases align to TRBD1. Germline V gives CDR1 LNHDA, CDR2 SQIVND (reference sequence). V was clipped by 6 bases and J by 5 bases; unmatched bases: 9. This CDR3 is 16 amino acids long. CDR3 DNA (partial): TGTGCCAGTAGCCGACAGGGGGCGCGACGGACCGGGGAG. It specifies CASSRQGARRTGE. The whole CDR3 protein reads CASSRQGARRTGELFF.